The 9 T cell receptor beta chains listed next were all sequenced from one sample in a study of human T cells and chemical hapten exposure. Time point defined: patch test 1, 2 weeks after DPC sensitization. Treatment defined: therapeutic diphenylcyclopropenone sensitization with weekly scalp DPC. From the RACE reads, TCRdb called clonotypes with MiXCR, one entry per CDR3 protein. Counted here are 300,000 to 400,000 distinct CDR3 sequences, approximately 6.9% occurring once; the ten biggest clones make up about 8%. Sequenced here: whole blood, sampled in connection with sensitization to the hapten diphenylcyclopropenone (DPC). The receptor set was obtained from a woman aged 18-29 years with alopecia areata. Some clones in this sample may be carry-over from other donors' samples.

The chain couples TRBV3-1 to TRBJ1-6; tentatively, D is TRBD1 (5 bases). CDR3 length: 16 residues. V lost 4 bases and J lost 4, with 14 bases in between. Per germline, CDR1 LGHDT and CDR2 YNNKEL (reference sequence). The CDR3 loop is CASSPSTARYNSPLHF. The CDR3 region has the DNA TGTGCCAGCAGCCCTTCGACAGCACGGTATAATTCACCCCTCCACTTT.

V gene TRBV2 combines with J gene TRBJ1-4; no clear D gene. The CDR3 contains 16 residues. CDR1 and CDR2 (germline): SNHLY, FYNNEI. V gave up 1 base and J gave up 6 bases, with 15 bases separating them. CDR3 bases: TGTGCCAGCAGTGAAGAACCGGTAACGGGCGATGAAAAACTGTTTTTT. Amino acids: CASSEEPVTGDEKLFF.

This clonotype was seen repeatedly, ten times or more. The CDR3 here is CASTQSGGTDTQYF. The DNA of the CDR3 is TGTGCCAGCACCCAAAGCGGGGGCACAGATACGCAGTATTTT. The chain carries TRBV7-9 and TRBJ2-3; 7 positions agree with TRBD2. From germline, CDR1 is SEHNR and CDR2 FQNEAQ (reference sequence). The CDR3 length is 14 residues. Trimming cost V 7 bases and J 1 base; bases outside gene matches: 5.

This clonotype has at least ten counts. The chain recombines TRBV10-3 with TRBJ2-3; 8 nucleotides match TRBD2. The trim removed 3 bases at V and 6 bases at J, leaving 8 bases unmatched. The germline CDR1 and CDR2 sequences are ENHRY and SYGVKD. The CDR3 spans 15 residues. CDR3 region: CAISDHSGAVDTQYF. The CDR3 DNA follows: TGTGCCATCAGTGATCATAGCGGGGCGGTGGATACGCAGTATTTT.

This clonotype was counted ten times or more. V usage is TRBV29-1 and J usage is TRBJ1-1; possibly TRBD1 for D (6 bases). V gave up 6 bases and J gave up 0 bases, with 20 bases separating them. The CDR3 extends over 16 amino acids. Germline loops: CDR1 SQVTM, CDR2 ANQGSEA. This chain's CDR3 is CSVNKGSGVMNTEAFF. The CDR3 DNA reads as TGCAGCGTAAATAAGGGGTCAGGGGTGATGAACACTGAAGCTTTCTTT.

The rearrangement uses TRBV7-8 and TRBJ2-5; D might be TRBD1 (5 bases). Trimming shortened V by 5 bases and J by 5 bases, and 15 bases separated the two germline ends. This CDR3 has 14 residues. CDR1 SGHVS and CDR2 FQNEAQ come from the germline V gene. The CDR3 sequence: CASSPVQGGETQYF. The CDR3 DNA reads TGTGCCAGCAGCCCGGTCCAGGGTGGGGAGACCCAGTACTTC.

This clonotype was counted between two and nine times. The genes are TRBV6-5 and TRBJ2-7; 10 bases are shared with TRBD2. Germline V gene lookup returns CDR1 MNHEY and CDR2 SVGAGI. The V gene end was trimmed by 11 bases and the J gene end by 0 bases; junction bases not matched to a gene: 13. The CDR3 contains 16 residues. CDR3 region: CACRVAGGPSSYEQYF. Here the CDR3 DNA reads TGTGCCTGTCGAGTAGCGGGGGGCCCAAGCTCCTACGAGCAGTACTTC.

V and J are TRBV6-2 or TRBV6-3 and TRBJ2-1; 8 bases fit TRBD2. With V trimmed by 6 bases and J by 6 bases, 7 bases remained unmatched. The CDR3 length is 14 residues. Germline CDR1 reads MNHEY; CDR2 reads SVGEGT. CDR3 nucleotides: TGTGCCAGCAGATCGGGGGGGTTAAGCAATGAGCAGTTCTTC. Translating it yields CASRSGGLSNEQFF.

This clonotype occurred many times. The chain employs TRBV20-1 and TRBJ2-7; 7 positions agree with TRBD1. Germline values: CDR1 DFQATT, CDR2 SNEGSKA (reference sequence). The ends lost 3 bases at V and 7 bases at J; junction bases unmatched: 18. The CDR3 runs to 16 residues. CDR3 DNA: TGCAGTGCTAGGACCGCTCGGGACAGTATACGCGGGGAGCAGTACTTC. Encoded protein: CSARTARDSIRGEQYF.